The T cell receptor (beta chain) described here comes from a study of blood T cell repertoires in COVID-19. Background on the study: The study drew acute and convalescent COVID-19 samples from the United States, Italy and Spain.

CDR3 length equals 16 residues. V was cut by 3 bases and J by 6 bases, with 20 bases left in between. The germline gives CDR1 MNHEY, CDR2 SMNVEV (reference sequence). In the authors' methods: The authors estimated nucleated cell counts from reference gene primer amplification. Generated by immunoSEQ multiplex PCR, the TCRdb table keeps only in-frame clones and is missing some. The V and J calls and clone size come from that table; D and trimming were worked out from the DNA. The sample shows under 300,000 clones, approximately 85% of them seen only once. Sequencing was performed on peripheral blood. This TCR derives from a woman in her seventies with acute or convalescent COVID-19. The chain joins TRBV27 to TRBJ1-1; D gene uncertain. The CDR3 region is CASSFEVKEGRAEAFF. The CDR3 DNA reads TGTGCCAGCAGTTTCGAGGTTAAAGAAGGGCGGGCTGAAGCTTTCTTT.